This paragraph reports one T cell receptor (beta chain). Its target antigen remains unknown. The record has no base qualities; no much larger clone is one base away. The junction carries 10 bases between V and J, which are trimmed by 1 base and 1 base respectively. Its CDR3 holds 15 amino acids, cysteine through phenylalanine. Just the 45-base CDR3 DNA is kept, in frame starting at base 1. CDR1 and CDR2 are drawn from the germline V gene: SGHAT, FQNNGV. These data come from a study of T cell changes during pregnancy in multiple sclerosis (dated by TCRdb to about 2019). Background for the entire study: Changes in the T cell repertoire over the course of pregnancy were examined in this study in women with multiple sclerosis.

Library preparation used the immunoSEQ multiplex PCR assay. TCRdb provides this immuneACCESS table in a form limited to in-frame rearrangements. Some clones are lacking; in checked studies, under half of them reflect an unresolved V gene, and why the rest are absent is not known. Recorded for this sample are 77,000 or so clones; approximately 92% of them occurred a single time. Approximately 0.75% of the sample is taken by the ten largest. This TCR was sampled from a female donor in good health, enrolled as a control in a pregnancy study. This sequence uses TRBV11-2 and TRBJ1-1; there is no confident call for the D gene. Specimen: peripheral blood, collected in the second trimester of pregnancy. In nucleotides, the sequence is TGTGCCAGCAGCTTAGTGATTGGAGGGAACACTGAAGCTTTCTTT. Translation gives CASSLVIGGNTEAFF.